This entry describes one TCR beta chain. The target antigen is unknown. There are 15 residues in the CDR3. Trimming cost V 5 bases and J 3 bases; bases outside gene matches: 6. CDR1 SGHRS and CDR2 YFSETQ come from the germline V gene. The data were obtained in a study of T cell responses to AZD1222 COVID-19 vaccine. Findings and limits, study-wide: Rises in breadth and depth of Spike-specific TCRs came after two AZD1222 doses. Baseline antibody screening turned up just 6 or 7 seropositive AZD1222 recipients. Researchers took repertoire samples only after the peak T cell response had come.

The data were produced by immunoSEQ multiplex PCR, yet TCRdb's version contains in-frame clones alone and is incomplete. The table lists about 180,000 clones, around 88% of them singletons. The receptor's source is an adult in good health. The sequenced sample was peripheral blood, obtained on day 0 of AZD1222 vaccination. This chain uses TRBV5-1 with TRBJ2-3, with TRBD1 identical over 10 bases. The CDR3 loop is CASSSGTGVTDTQYF. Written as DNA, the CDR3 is TGCGCCAGCAGTTCCGGGACAGGGGTAACAGATACGCAGTATTTT.